The T cell receptor (beta chain) under discussion was sequenced for a study of cytomegalovirus exposure and HLA in healthy donors. Whole-study context: An earlier analysis found 110 million or so unique TCR beta sequences from approximately 190 million T cells.

PCR used 60 Vbeta primers and 13 Jbeta primers. Produced via immunoSEQ multiplex PCR; TCRdb's table is partial and in-frame only. The sample yields approximately 160,000 clones, roughly 65% seen once. The table lists this clone with a few counts. This TCR was recovered from a woman aged 18-29 years in good health and CMV-seropositive. Material for sequencing was PBMCs.

This chain's CDR3 is CASKPQGVHTIYF. In nucleotides, the CDR3 is TGTGCCAGTAAACCTCAGGGCGTCCACACCATATATTTT. The chain has TRBV19 and TRBJ1-3, with a possible D match to TRBD1 (5 bases). The V and J ends lost 7 bases and 8 bases respectively, with 15 bases between them. CDR3 length equals 13 residues. Per germline, CDR1 LNHDA and CDR2 SQIVND (reference sequence).